The rows below give T cell receptor beta chains drawn from one sample of a study of post-analysis software for immune sequencing data. One entry per CDR3 protein results from TCRdb running MiXCR on the PCR reads. This table has hundreds of thousands of distinct CDR3 sequences, 25% to 30% appearing once. The sample consisted of blood. The origin of the receptors is a girl aged 10-17 years with multiple sclerosis. CDR3s include the opening cysteine and the closing phenylalanine or tryptophan. The order of the fields is J gene, V gene, D gene, clone size, CDR3 protein, CDR3 DNA. D genes are given only for firm matches. Expanded clones are given a class, and other clones once, few, many or no size at all.

J gene: TRBJ2-7; V gene: TRBV15; D gene: TRBD1; clone size: few; CDR3 protein: CATSAGTVSYEQYF; CDR3 DNA: TGTGCCACCAGCGCCGGGACAGTCTCCTACGAGCAGTACTTC
J gene: TRBJ2-1; V gene: TRBV14; D gene: -; clone size: -; CDR3 protein: CAGSRPRGYNEQFF; CDR3 DNA: TGTGCCGGCAGCCGACCAAGGGGTTACAATGAGCAGTTCTTC
J gene: TRBJ1-1; V gene: TRBV9; D gene: -; clone size: many; CDR3 protein: CASSVASSHLNTEAFF; CDR3 DNA: TGTGCCAGCAGCGTAGCTTCTTCCCACCTGAACACTGAAGCTTTCTTT
J gene: TRBJ2-7; V gene: TRBV5-1; D gene: TRBD1; clone size: -; CDR3 protein: CASQMGTGGNEQYF; CDR3 DNA: TGCGCCAGCCAGATGGGGACAGGGGGCAACGAGCAGTACTTC
J gene: TRBJ2-5; V gene: TRBV3-1; D gene: -; clone size: few; CDR3 protein: CASSQEGYLQETQYF; CDR3 DNA: TGTGCCAGCAGCCAAGAAGGATACCTCCAAGAGACCCAGTACTTC
J gene: TRBJ2-3; V gene: TRBV25-1; D gene: -; clone size: -; CDR3 protein: CASATGVDTQYF; CDR3 DNA: TGTGCCAGCGCTACAGGAGTAGATACGCAGTATTTT
J gene: TRBJ2-3; V gene: TRBV5-6; D gene: -; clone size: -; CDR3 protein: CASSSLIGLRTDTQYF; CDR3 DNA: TGTGCCAGCAGCTCCTTGATCGGACTTCGCACAGATACGCAGTATTTT
J gene: TRBJ1-3; V gene: TRBV7-9; D gene: TRBD1; clone size: few; CDR3 protein: CASSLTGTAGNTIYF; CDR3 DNA: TGTGCCAGCAGCCTTACCGGGACAGCTGGAAACACCATATATTTT
J gene: TRBJ2-7; V gene: TRBV6-1; D gene: TRBD1; clone size: few; CDR3 protein: CASRGISGTDEQYF; CDR3 DNA: TGTGCCAGCAGGGGGATTTCCGGGACAGACGAGCAGTACTTC
J gene: TRBJ1-4; V gene: TRBV6-5; D gene: TRBD1; clone size: -; CDR3 protein: CAGGYPRGTGWVQDEKLFF; CDR3 DNA: TGTGCCGGCGGCTACCCCCGTGGGACAGGGTGGGTTCAAGATGAAAAACTGTTTTTT
J gene: TRBJ2-7; V gene: TRBV20-1; D gene: TRBD2; clone size: few; CDR3 protein: CSARDALAGGTYEQYF; CDR3 DNA: TGCAGTGCTAGAGATGCACTAGCGGGGGGTACCTACGAGCAGTACTTC
J gene: TRBJ1-5; V gene: TRBV20-1; D gene: TRBD1; clone size: few; CDR3 protein: CSASDRGFQPQHF; CDR3 DNA: TGCAGTGCTAGCGACAGGGGGTTTCAGCCCCAGCATTTT
J gene: TRBJ2-3; V gene: TRBV4-3; D gene: -; clone size: -; CDR3 protein: CASSPLGGGTDTQYF; CDR3 DNA: TGCGCCAGCAGCCCACTAGGGGGTGGCACAGATACGCAGTATTTT
J gene: TRBJ1-5; V gene: TRBV15; D gene: -; clone size: -; CDR3 protein: CATSRLNQPQHF; CDR3 DNA: TGTGCCACCAGCAGACTTAATCAGCCCCAGCATTTT
J gene: TRBJ1-2; V gene: TRBV9; D gene: TRBD1; clone size: -; CDR3 protein: CASNRGGQGASYGYTF; CDR3 DNA: TGTGCCAGCAACCGAGGGGGACAGGGGGCCAGCTATGGCTACACCTTC
J gene: TRBJ2-1; V gene: TRBV13; D gene: TRBD2; clone size: -; CDR3 protein: CASSLQLAGDLNEQFF; CDR3 DNA: TGTGCCAGCAGCCTTCAACTAGCGGGAGATCTCAATGAGCAGTTCTTC
J gene: TRBJ2-5; V gene: TRBV20-1; D gene: -; clone size: few; CDR3 protein: CSHGGLQETQYF; CDR3 DNA: TGCAGCCACGGGGGGCTCCAAGAGACCCAGTACTTC
J gene: TRBJ2-1; V gene: TRBV7-9; D gene: TRBD2; clone size: -; CDR3 protein: CASSPGERESKFF; CDR3 DNA: TGTGCCAGCAGCCCGGGGGAGCGGGAGAGTAAGTTCTTC
J gene: TRBJ2-7; V gene: TRBV12-3/TRBV12-4; D gene: -; clone size: -; CDR3 protein: CARVEGESYEQYF; CDR3 DNA: TGTGCCAGGGTGGAGGGGGAATCCTACGAGCAGTACTTC
J gene: TRBJ1-4; V gene: TRBV7-9; D gene: -; clone size: -; CDR3 protein: CASSAGVGKLFF; CDR3 DNA: TGTGCCAGCAGCGCAGGGGTTGGGAAACTGTTTTTT
J gene: TRBJ1-6; V gene: TRBV18; D gene: -; clone size: -; CDR3 protein: CASSLRDVNSPLHF; CDR3 DNA: TGTGCCAGCTCACTCCGGGACGTTAATTCACCCCTCCACTTT
J gene: TRBJ1-2; V gene: TRBV7-2; D gene: -; clone size: -; CDR3 protein: CASSLRGNNYGYTF; CDR3 DNA: TGTGCCAGCAGCTTACGGGGAAATAACTATGGCTACACCTTC
J gene: TRBJ2-5; V gene: TRBV2; D gene: -; clone size: few; CDR3 protein: CASLEWGFGETQYF; CDR3 DNA: TGTGCCAGCCTTGAATGGGGTTTTGGGGAGACCCAGTACTTC
J gene: TRBJ2-1; V gene: TRBV3-1; D gene: -; clone size: -; CDR3 protein: CASSRDPFAVNKQFF; CDR3 DNA: TGTGCCAGCAGCCGAGATCCCTTTGCCGTCAATAAGCAGTTCTTC
J gene: TRBJ2-7; V gene: TRBV7-8; D gene: TRBD2; clone size: -; CDR3 protein: CASSTTTSGGYEQYF; CDR3 DNA: TGTGCCAGCAGCACCACGACTAGCGGGGGTTACGAGCAGTACTTC
J gene: TRBJ2-1; V gene: TRBV29-1; D gene: -; clone size: few; CDR3 protein: CSVGGRVLGNEQFF; CDR3 DNA: TGCAGCGTTGGGGGCAGAGTACTAGGCAATGAGCAGTTCTTC
J gene: TRBJ2-4; V gene: TRBV20-1; D gene: TRBD2; clone size: -; CDR3 protein: CSAIAFEGSGGGLAKNIQYF; CDR3 DNA: TGCAGTGCTATAGCCTTTGAGGGGAGCGGGGGGGGGTTAGCCAAAAACATTCAGTACTTC
J gene: TRBJ2-1; V gene: TRBV29-1; D gene: -; clone size: once; CDR3 protein: CSVQKVSGINNEQFF; CDR3 DNA: TGCAGCGTCCAAAAGGTCTCAGGGATCAACAATGAGCAGTTCTTC
J gene: TRBJ2-5; V gene: TRBV29-1; D gene: TRBD1; clone size: few; CDR3 protein: CSAGQGLETQYF; CDR3 DNA: TGCAGCGCGGGACAGGGGTTGGAGACCCAGTACTTC
J gene: TRBJ1-3; V gene: TRBV27; D gene: TRBD1; clone size: -; CDR3 protein: CASSLSSPDRGRSTIYF; CDR3 DNA: TGTGCCAGCAGTTTATCATCCCCAGACAGGGGGAGAAGCACCATATATTTT
J gene: TRBJ2-5; V gene: TRBV5-1; D gene: -; clone size: -; CDR3 protein: CASSPSLRPEETQYF; CDR3 DNA: TGCGCCAGCAGCCCGTCCCTCCGGCCTGAAGAGACCCAGTACTTC
J gene: TRBJ2-5; V gene: TRBV12-3/TRBV12-4; D gene: TRBD1; clone size: -; CDR3 protein: CASSPGQHGAQYF; CDR3 DNA: TGTGCCAGCAGCCCGGGACAGCACGGGGCCCAGTACTTC
J gene: TRBJ2-6; V gene: TRBV20-1; D gene: -; clone size: -; CDR3 protein: CSAAEGHSANVLTF; CDR3 DNA: TGCAGTGCCGCAGAGGGCCACTCGGCCAACGTCCTGACTTTC
J gene: TRBJ2-5; V gene: TRBV7-9; D gene: TRBD2; clone size: -; CDR3 protein: CASSLELAGTQETQYF; CDR3 DNA: TGTGCCAGCAGCTTAGAACTAGCGGGGACCCAAGAGACCCAGTACTTC
J gene: TRBJ2-1; V gene: TRBV14; D gene: TRBD1; clone size: few; CDR3 protein: CASSRGTARYNEQFF; CDR3 DNA: TGTGCCAGCAGCCGAGGGACAGCACGATACAATGAGCAGTTCTTC
J gene: TRBJ2-3; V gene: TRBV4-1; D gene: -; clone size: few; CDR3 protein: CASSRLGVGDTQYF; CDR3 DNA: TGCGCCAGCAGCCGCCTCGGGGTGGGGGATACGCAGTATTTT
J gene: TRBJ2-5; V gene: TRBV28; D gene: -; clone size: -; CDR3 protein: CASSVLGERLQGTQYF; CDR3 DNA: TGTGCCAGCAGCGTTCTGGGCGAACGTCTTCAAGGGACCCAGTACTTC
J gene: TRBJ2-1; V gene: TRBV24-1; D gene: -; clone size: -; CDR3 protein: CATSDLWRGVDEQFF; CDR3 DNA: TGTGCCACCAGTGATTTGTGGAGGGGGGTCGATGAGCAGTTCTTC
J gene: TRBJ2-7; V gene: TRBV7-9; D gene: -; clone size: -; CDR3 protein: CASSLAPTTYEQYF; CDR3 DNA: TGTGCCAGCAGCTTAGCCCCAACGACCTACGAGCAGTACTTC
J gene: TRBJ2-1; V gene: TRBV27; D gene: -; clone size: -; CDR3 protein: CASRSGFEQFF; CDR3 DNA: TGTGCCAGCAGATCGGGGTTTGAGCAGTTCTTC
J gene: TRBJ2-5; V gene: TRBV6-5; D gene: -; clone size: -; CDR3 protein: CASSYSQGKGETRYF; CDR3 DNA: TGTGCCAGCAGTTACTCCCAGGGGAAGGGAGAGACCCGGTACTTC
J gene: TRBJ1-2; V gene: TRBV15; D gene: TRBD1; clone size: -; CDR3 protein: CATSRVVPVPGGFFYGYTF; CDR3 DNA: TGTGCCACCAGCAGAGTTGTCCCCGTCCCAGGGGGTTTTTTCTATGGCTACACCTTC
J gene: TRBJ2-5; V gene: TRBV7-8; D gene: -; clone size: -; CDR3 protein: CASSLNPRGETQYF; CDR3 DNA: TGTGCCAGCAGCTTAAACCCTAGAGGAGAGACCCAGTACTTC
J gene: TRBJ2-1; V gene: TRBV6-2/TRBV6-3; D gene: -; clone size: few; CDR3 protein: CASSYSSAYNEQFF; CDR3 DNA: TGTGCCAGCAGTTACTCGTCCGCTTACAATGAGCAGTTCTTC
J gene: TRBJ1-3; V gene: TRBV5-1; D gene: -; clone size: -; CDR3 protein: CASSDPASRSGNTIYF; CDR3 DNA: TGCGCCAGCAGCGACCCGGCATCCCGCTCTGGAAACACCATATATTTT
J gene: TRBJ2-7; V gene: TRBV3-1; D gene: -; clone size: -; CDR3 protein: CASSQDGGRAYEQYF; CDR3 DNA: TGTGCCAGCAGCCAAGACGGGGGCAGGGCCTACGAGCAGTACTTC
J gene: TRBJ2-7; V gene: TRBV28; D gene: TRBD1; clone size: -; CDR3 protein: CASSRRGGAYEQYF; CDR3 DNA: TGTGCCAGCAGTCGTCGAGGGGGCGCCTACGAGCAGTACTTC
J gene: TRBJ2-1; V gene: TRBV12-3/TRBV12-4; D gene: TRBD1; clone size: -; CDR3 protein: CASSEGQGYNEQFF; CDR3 DNA: TGTGCCAGCAGCGAAGGACAGGGGTACAATGAGCAGTTCTTC
J gene: TRBJ1-1; V gene: TRBV12-3/TRBV12-4; D gene: -; clone size: -; CDR3 protein: CASSFSSGDTEAFF; CDR3 DNA: TGTGCCAGCAGTTTCTCATCAGGCGACACTGAAGCTTTCTTT